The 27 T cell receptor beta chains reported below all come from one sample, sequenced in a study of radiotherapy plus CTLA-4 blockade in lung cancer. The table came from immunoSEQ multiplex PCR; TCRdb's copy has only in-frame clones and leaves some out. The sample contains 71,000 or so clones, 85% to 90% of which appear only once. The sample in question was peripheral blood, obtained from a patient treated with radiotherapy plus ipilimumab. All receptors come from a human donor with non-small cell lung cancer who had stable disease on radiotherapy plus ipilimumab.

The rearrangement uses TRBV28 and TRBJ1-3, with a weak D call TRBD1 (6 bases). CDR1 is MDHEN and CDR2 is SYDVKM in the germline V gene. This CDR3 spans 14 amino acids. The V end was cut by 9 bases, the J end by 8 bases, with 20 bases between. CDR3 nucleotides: TGTGCCAGTACCGCGACAGGAAAGCGAGACACCATATATTTT. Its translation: CASTATGKRDTIYF.

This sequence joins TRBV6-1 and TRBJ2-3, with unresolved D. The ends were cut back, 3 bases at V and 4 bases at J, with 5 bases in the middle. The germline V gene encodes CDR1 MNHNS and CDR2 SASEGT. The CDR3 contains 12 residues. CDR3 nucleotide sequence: TGTGCCAGCAGTGAGCTCCCAGATACGCAGTATTTT. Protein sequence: CASSELPDTQYF.

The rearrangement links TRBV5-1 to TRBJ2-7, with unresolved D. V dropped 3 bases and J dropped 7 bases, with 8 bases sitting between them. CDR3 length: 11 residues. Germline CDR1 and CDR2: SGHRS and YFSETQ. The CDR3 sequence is CASSSQREQYF. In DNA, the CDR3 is TGCGCCAGCAGCTCCCAGAGGGAGCAGTACTTC. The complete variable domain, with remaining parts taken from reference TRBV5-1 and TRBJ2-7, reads KAGVTQTPRYLIKTRGQQVTLSCSPISGHRSVSWYQQTPGQGLQFLFEYFSETQRNKGNFPGRFSGRQFSNSRSEMNVSTLELGDSALYLCASSSQREQYFGPGTRLTVT.

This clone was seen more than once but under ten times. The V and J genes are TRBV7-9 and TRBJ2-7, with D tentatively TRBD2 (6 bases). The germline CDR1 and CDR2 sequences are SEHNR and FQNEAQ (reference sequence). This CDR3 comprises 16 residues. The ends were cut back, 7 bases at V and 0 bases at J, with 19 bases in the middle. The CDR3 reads CASTRALAASSYEQYF. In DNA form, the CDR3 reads TGTGCCAGCACCCGCGCCTTAGCGGCGAGCTCCTACGAGCAGTACTTC.

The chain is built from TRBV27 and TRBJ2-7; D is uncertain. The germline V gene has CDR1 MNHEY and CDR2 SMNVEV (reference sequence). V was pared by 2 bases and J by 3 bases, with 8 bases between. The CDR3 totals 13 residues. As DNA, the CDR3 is TGTGCCAGCAGTTTAGTGGCAGACTACGAGCAGTACTTC. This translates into CASSLVADYEQYF.

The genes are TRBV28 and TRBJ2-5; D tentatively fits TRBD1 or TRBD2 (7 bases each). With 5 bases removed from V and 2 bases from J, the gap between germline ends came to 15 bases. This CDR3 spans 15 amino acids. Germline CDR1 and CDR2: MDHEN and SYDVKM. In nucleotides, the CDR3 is TGTGCCAGCAGTCGTTCCAGGGGGGGGCAAGAGACCCAGTACTTC. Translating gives CASSRSRGGQETQYF.

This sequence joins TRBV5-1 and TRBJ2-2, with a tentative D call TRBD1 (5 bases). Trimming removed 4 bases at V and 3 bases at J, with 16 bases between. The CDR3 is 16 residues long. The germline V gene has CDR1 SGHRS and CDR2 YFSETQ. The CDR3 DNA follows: TGCGCCAGCAGCCCATTGGCGGACATTTACACCGGGGAGCTGTTTTTT. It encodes CASSPLADIYTGELFF.

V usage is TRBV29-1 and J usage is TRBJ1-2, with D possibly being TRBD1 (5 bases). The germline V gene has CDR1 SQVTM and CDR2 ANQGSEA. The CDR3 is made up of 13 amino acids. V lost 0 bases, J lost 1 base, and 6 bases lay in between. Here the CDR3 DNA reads TGCAGCGTTGAAGAGGACATTAACTATGGCTACACCTTC. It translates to CSVEEDINYGYTF.

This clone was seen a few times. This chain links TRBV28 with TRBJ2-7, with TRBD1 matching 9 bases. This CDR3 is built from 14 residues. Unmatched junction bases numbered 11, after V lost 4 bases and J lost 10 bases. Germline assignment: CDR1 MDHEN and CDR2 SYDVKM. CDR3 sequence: CASSSPTGGPGQYF. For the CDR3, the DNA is TGTGCCAGCAGTTCCCCGACAGGGGGGCCAGGACAGTACTTC.

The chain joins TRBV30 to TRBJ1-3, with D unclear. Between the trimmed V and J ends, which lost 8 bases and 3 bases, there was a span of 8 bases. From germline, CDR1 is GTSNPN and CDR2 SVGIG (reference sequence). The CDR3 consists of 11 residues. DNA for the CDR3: TGTGCCGTACGTAATGGAAACACCATATATTTT. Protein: CAVRNGNTIYF.

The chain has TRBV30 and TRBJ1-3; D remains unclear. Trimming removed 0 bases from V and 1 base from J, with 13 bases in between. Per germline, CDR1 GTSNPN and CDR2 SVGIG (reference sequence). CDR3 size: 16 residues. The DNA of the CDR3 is TGTGCCTGGAGTGTCGTGGGCAGGCTTTCTGGAAACACCATATATTTT. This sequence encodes CAWSVVGRLSGNTIYF.

CDR3 loop: CASSRDRVQQFF. CDR3 nucleotides: TGTGCCAGCAGCCGAGACCGGGTCCAGCAGTTCTTC. The gene calls are TRBV7-9 and TRBJ2-1; no clear D. V lost 5 bases to trimming and J lost 11 bases, with 13 bases between them. Germline loops: CDR1 SEHNR, CDR2 FQNEAQ (reference sequence). The CDR3 is 12 residues long.

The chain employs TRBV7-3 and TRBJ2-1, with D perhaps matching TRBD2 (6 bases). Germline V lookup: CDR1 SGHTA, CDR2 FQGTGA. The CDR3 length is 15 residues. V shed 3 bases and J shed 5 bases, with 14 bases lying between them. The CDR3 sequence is CASSLFTRLDNEQFF. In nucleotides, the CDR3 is TGTGCCAGCAGCTTGTTTACACGACTAGACAATGAGCAGTTCTTC.

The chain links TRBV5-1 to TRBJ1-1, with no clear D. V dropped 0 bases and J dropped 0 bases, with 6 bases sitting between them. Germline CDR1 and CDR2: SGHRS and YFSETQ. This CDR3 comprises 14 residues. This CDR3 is CASSLEQLNTEAFF. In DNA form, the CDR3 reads TGCGCCAGCAGCTTGGAACAGCTGAACACTGAAGCTTTCTTT.

Written as DNA, the CDR3 is TGTGCCAGCAGCCCAACCGGACAGGGGTTCTACGAGCAGTACTTC. It encodes CASSPTGQGFYEQYF. The chain carries TRBV11-2 and TRBJ2-7, with 9 bases identical to TRBD1. The length of the CDR3 is 15 residues. V lost 5 bases and J lost 3; bases outside the gene matches: 8. The germline V gene encodes CDR1 SGHAT and CDR2 FQNNGV.

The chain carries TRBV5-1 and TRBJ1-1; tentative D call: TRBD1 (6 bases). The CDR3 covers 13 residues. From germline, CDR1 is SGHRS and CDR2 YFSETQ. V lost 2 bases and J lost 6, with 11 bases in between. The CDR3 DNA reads TGCGCCAGCAGCTTTAACAGGGACTCTGAAGCTTTCTTT. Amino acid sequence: CASSFNRDSEAFF.

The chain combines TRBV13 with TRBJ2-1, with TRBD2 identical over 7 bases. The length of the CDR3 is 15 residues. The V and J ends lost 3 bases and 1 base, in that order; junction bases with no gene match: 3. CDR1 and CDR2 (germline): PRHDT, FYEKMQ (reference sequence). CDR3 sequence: CASSFRGGSYNEQFF. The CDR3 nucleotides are TGTGCCAGCAGCTTCCGGGGAGGGTCCTACAATGAGCAGTTCTTC.

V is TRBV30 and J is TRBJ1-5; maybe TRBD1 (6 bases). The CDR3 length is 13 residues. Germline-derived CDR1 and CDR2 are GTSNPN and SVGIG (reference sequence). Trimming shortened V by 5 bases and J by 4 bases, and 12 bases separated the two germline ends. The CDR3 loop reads CAWAPQGNQPQHF. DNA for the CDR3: TGTGCCTGGGCACCCCAGGGGAATCAGCCCCAGCATTTT.

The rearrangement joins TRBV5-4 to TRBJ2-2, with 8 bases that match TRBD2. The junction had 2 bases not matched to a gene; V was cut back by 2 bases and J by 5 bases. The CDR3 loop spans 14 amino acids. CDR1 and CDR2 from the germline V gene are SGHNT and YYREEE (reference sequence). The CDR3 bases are TGTGCCAGCAGCTTAGCGGGAGAGACCGGGGAGCTGTTTTTT. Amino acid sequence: CASSLAGETGELFF.

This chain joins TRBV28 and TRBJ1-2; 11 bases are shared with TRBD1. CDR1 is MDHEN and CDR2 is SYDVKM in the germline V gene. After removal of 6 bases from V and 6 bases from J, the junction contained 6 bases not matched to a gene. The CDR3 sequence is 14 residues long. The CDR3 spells CASSPWTGGDGYTF. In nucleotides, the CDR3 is TGTGCCAGCAGCCCATGGACAGGGGGCGATGGCTACACCTTC.

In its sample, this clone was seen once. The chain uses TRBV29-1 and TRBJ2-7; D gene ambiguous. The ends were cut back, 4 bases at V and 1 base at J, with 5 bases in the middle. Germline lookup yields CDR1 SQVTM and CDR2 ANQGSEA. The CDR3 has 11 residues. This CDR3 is CSVAQSYEQYF. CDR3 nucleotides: TGCAGCGTTGCGCAGTCCTACGAGCAGTACTTC.

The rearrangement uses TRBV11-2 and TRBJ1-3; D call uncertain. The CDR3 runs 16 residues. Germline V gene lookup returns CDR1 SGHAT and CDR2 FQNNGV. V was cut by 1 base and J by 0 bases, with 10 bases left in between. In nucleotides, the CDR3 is TGTGCCAGCAGCTTAGTACACTTCGGCTCTGGAAACACCATATATTTT. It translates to CASSLVHFGSGNTIYF.

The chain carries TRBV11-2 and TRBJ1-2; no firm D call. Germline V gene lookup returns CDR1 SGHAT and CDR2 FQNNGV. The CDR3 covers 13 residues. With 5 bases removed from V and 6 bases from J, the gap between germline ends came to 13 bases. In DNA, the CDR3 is TGTGCCAGCAGCGCTAACCTATGGGATGGCTACACCTTC. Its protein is CASSANLWDGYTF.

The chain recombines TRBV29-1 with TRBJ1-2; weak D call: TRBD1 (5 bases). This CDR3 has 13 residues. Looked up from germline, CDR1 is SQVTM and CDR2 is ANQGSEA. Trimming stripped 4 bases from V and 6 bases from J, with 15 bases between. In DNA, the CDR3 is TGCAGCGTTGTATGGGCAGGGCGGCATGGCTACACCTTC. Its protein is CSVVWAGRHGYTF. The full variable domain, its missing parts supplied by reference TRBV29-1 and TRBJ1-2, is SAVISQKPSRDICQRGTSLTIQCQVDSQVTMMFWYRQQPGQSLTLIATANQGSEATYESGFVIDKFPISRPNLTFSTLTVSNMSPEDSSIYLCSVVWAGRHGYTFGSGTRLTVV.

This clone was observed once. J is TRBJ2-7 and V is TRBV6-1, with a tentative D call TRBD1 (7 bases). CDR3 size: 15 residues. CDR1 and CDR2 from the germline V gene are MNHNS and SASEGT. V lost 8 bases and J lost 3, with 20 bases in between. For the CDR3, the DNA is TGTGCCAGCCGCTACCGGGGGACAGTGAACTACGAGCAGTACTTC. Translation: CASRYRGTVNYEQYF.

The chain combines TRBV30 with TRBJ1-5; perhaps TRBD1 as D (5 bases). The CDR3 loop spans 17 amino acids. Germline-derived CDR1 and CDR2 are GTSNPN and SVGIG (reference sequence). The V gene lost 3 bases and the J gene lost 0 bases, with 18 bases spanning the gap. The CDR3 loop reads CAWRAYKSRVSNQPQHF. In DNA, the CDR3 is TGTGCCTGGAGAGCTTACAAATCCAGGGTTAGCAATCAGCCCCAGCATTTT.

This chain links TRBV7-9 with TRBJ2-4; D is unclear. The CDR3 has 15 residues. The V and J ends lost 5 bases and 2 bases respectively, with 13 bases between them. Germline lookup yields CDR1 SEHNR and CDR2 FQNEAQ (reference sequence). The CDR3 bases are TGTGCCAGCAGCCCCCACTGGTTGTCCAAAAACATTCAGTACTTC. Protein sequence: CASSPHWLSKNIQYF.